The 14 T cell receptor beta chains presented below share a single source sample, sequenced in a study of blood T cells in healthy people across ages. Using a J-beta primer mix together with a sample-barcoded 5' primer, a second PCR was run for roughly 6 to 11 cycles. TCRdb reanalysed the 5' RACE reads using MiXCR and keeps one entry per CDR3 protein. The data hold about 940,000 distinct CDR3 sequences, with about 48% observed a single time. Sequencing was done on a sample of blood. These receptors were collected from a man aged 25 to 40 in good health.

The chain has TRBV3-1 and TRBJ2-1; D tentatively fits TRBD1 or TRBD2 (5 bases each). CDR1 LGHDT and CDR2 YNNKEL come from the germline V gene (reference sequence). Trimming pared 4 bases from V and 6 bases from J, leaving 13 bases between. The CDR3 is made up of 14 amino acids. The CDR3 region is CASSLGPVGNEQFF. CDR3 bases: TGTGCCAGCAGCCTGGGACCCGTCGGCAATGAGCAGTTCTTC.

There are a few counts of this clonotype. The chain uses TRBV4-1 and TRBJ2-7, with unresolved D. Germline CDR1 and CDR2: MGHRA and YSYEKL. CDR3 length equals 15 residues. Trimming shortened V by 0 bases and J by 2 bases, and 11 bases separated the two germline ends. The DNA of the CDR3 is TGCGCCAGCAGCCAAGAACGTACCCCCACCTACGAGCAGTACTTC. Amino acid sequence: CASSQERTPTYEQYF.

This sequence joins TRBV12-3 or TRBV12-4 and TRBJ2-7; a possible D gene is TRBD2 (7 bases). TRBJ2-5 explains the end of the DNA better; the J call may be wrong. The CDR3 runs 15 residues. CDR3 protein: CASSLAAGAGETQYF. The CDR3 coding sequence is TGTGCCAGCAGTTTGGCTGCGGGGGCTGGGGAGACCCAGTACTTC.

This clonotype was counted once. The rearrangement joins TRBV4-1 to TRBJ1-1, with D possibly TRBD1 on 5 matching bases. The length of the CDR3 is 15 residues. The germline V gene has CDR1 MGHRA and CDR2 YSYEKL. Trimming removed 1 base at V and 5 bases at J, with 14 bases between. The CDR3 sequence: CASSQAGSRATEAFF. The DNA of the CDR3 is TGCGCCAGCAGCCAAGCTGGATCCAGGGCTACTGAAGCTTTCTTT.

J is TRBJ2-5 and V is TRBV5-6; 8 bases agree with TRBD1. CDR3 size: 14 residues. With 1 base clipped from V and 3 bases from J, the junction kept 2 bases outside the gene matches. Germline loops: CDR1 SGHDT, CDR2 YYEEEE. Here the CDR3 reads CASSLTDREETQYF. Written as DNA, the CDR3 is TGTGCCAGCAGCTTGACGGACAGGGAAGAGACCCAGTACTTC.

This chain links TRBV27 with TRBJ1-6; D gene ambiguous. V shed 5 bases and J shed 4 bases, with 12 bases lying between them. The germline CDR1 and CDR2 sequences are MNHEY and SMNVEV (reference sequence). The CDR3 consists of 15 residues. Here the CDR3 reads CASSPWREYNSPLHF. The CDR3 DNA sequence: TGTGCCAGCAGTCCGTGGAGGGAGTATAATTCACCCCTCCACTTT.

There are a few counts of this clonotype. CDR3 sequence reads: CASSQELVPYNEQYF. Written as DNA, the CDR3 is TGTGCCAGCAGCCAAGAGCTGGTCCCCTACAATGAGCAGTACTTC. This chain links TRBV3-1 with TRBJ2-1; D unclear. TRBJ2-7 explains the end of the DNA better; the J call may be wrong. Per the germline V gene, CDR1 is LGHDT and CDR2 is YNNKEL (reference sequence). The CDR3 length is 15 residues.

This sequence joins TRBV28 and TRBJ2-7; TRBD1 is a possible D gene (5 bases). Germline values: CDR1 MDHEN, CDR2 SYDVKM. The CDR3 runs to 14 residues. Trimming removed 3 bases from V and 6 bases from J, with 15 bases in between. CDR3 region: CASSFVQGRFEQYF. CDR3 DNA: TGTGCCAGCAGTTTTGTCCAGGGAAGGTTCGAGCAGTACTTC.

This clonotype occurred a few times. The chain carries TRBV29-1 and TRBJ2-3; no clear D. Germline lookup yields CDR1 SQVTM and CDR2 ANQGSEA. Trimming took off 5 bases at V and 6 bases at J, with 9 bases between the two ends. The CDR3 has 11 residues. CDR3 region: CSVLLRDTQYF. As DNA, the CDR3 is TGCAGCGTTTTGTTACGGGATACGCAGTATTTT.

V and J are TRBV5-6 and TRBJ1-1; 8 bases fit TRBD1. Germline assignment: CDR1 SGHDT and CDR2 YYEEEE. After removal of 4 bases from V and 6 bases from J, the junction contained 8 bases not matched to a gene. The CDR3 spans 14 residues. The chain's CDR3 is CASSARQGKAEAFF. CDR3 DNA: TGTGCCAGCAGCGCCAGACAGGGGAAGGCTGAAGCTTTCTTT.

The chain is built from TRBV11-2 and TRBJ2-7; the D gene is possibly TRBD1 (6 bases). The CDR3 is 15 amino acids. Germline V gene lookup returns CDR1 SGHAT and CDR2 FQNNGV. V lost 4 bases, J lost 2 bases, and 15 bases lay in between. CDR3 sequence (DNA): TGTGCCAGCAGCTCTACAGGGCTCTTCCCCTACGAGCAGTACTTC. It yields the protein CASSSTGLFPYEQYF. Supplemented by reference TRBV11-2 and TRBJ2-7, the full variable domain reads EAGVAQSPRYKIIEKRQSVAFWCNPISGHATLYWYQQILGQGPKLLIQFQNNGVVDDSQLPKDRFSAERLKGVDSTLKIQPAKLEDSAVYLCASSSTGLFPYEQYFGPGTRLTVT.

The V call is TRBV4-1, the J call TRBJ2-4; D is possibly TRBD1 or TRBD2 (5 bases each). V lost 6 bases and J 5 bases, leaving 17 bases between the germline ends. The CDR3 spans 15 residues. The germline V gene has CDR1 MGHRA and CDR2 YSYEKL. The CDR3 protein is CASSRGSLGENIQYF. The CDR3 region has the DNA TGCGCCAGCAGTCGCGGGTCTCTAGGGGAAAACATTCAGTACTTC.

The rearrangement joins TRBV29-1 to TRBJ2-2; 7 bases agree with TRBD1. CDR3 length: 13 amino acids. CDR1 is SQVTM and CDR2 is ANQGSEA in the germline V gene. V gave up 3 bases and J gave up 5 bases; unmatched junction bases: 3. Here the CDR3 reads CSVERGLTGELFF. The CDR3 DNA reads TGCAGCGTTGAGAGGGGGCTGACCGGGGAGCTGTTTTTT.

V gene TRBV6-2 or TRBV6-3 combines with J gene TRBJ2-7; TRBD2 matches at 10 bases. J lost 4 bases, V lost 6 bases, and 6 bases had no gene match. Germline V gene sequence: CDR1 MNHEY, CDR2 SVGEGT. CDR3 size: 14 residues. The CDR3 loop is CASRKSGLAYEQYF. In nucleotides, the CDR3 is TGTGCCAGCAGGAAATCGGGACTAGCGTACGAGCAGTACTTC.